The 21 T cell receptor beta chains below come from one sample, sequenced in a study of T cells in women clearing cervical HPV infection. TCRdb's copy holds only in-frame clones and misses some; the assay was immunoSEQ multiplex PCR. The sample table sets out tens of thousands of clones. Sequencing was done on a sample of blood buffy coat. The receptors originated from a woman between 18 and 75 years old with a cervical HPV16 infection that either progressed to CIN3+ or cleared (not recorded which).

CDR3 bases read: TGCAGCGTTGAAGACAGGGCGGCTGAG. This sequence encodes CSVEDRAAE. In full, the CDR3 reads CSVEDRAAEQFF. The V gene is TRBV29-1, the J gene TRBJ2-1, with a weak D call TRBD1 (5 bases). With the read ending 3 residues before the CDR3 end, the germline J gene is used to fill in that end. The CDR3 covers 12 residues. V was shortened by 0 bases and J by 9 bases, with 9 bases between the two germline ends. Germline V gene data show CDR1 as SQVTM and CDR2 as ANQGSEA.

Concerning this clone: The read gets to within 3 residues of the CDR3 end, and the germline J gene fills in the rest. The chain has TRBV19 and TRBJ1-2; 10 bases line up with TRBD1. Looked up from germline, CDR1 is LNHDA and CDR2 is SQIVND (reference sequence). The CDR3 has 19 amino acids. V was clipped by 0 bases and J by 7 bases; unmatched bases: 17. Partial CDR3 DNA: TGTGCCAGTAGTATAGATCGAAGGGAGACAGGGGGCGCGTTCGGTGGC. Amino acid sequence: CASSIDRRETGGAFGG. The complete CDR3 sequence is CASSIDRRETGGAFGGYTF.

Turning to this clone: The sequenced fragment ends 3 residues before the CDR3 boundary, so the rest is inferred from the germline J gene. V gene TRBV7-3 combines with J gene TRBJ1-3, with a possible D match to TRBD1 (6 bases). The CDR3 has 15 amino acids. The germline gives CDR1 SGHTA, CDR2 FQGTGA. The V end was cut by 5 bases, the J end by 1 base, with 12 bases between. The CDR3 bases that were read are TGTGCCAGCAGCCTAGGGGGGGCGTCTGGAAACACC. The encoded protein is CASSLGGASGNT. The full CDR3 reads CASSLGGASGNTIYF. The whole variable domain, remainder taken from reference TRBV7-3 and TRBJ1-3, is GAGVSQTPSNKVTEKGKYVELRCDPISGHTALYWYRQSLGQGPEFLIYFQGTGAADDSGLPNDRFFAVRPEGSVSTLKIQRTERGDSAVYLCASSLGGASGNTIYFGEGSWLTVV.

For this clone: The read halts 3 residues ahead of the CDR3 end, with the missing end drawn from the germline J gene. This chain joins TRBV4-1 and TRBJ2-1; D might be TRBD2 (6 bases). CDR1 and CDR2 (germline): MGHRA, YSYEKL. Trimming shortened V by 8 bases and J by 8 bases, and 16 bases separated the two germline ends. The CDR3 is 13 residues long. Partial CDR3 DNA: TGCGCCAGCTCCGGGACTTGGTTTTATGAG. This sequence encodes CASSGTWFYE. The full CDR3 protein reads CASSGTWFYEQFF.

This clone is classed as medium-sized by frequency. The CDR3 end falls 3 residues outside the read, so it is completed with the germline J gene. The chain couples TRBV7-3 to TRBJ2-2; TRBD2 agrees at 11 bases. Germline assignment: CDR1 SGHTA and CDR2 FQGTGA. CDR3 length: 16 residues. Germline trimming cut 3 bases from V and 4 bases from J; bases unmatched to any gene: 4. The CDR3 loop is CASSFSGGAGTGELFF. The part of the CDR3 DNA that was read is TGTGCCAGCAGCTTTAGCGGGGGGGCGGGCACCGGGGAG.

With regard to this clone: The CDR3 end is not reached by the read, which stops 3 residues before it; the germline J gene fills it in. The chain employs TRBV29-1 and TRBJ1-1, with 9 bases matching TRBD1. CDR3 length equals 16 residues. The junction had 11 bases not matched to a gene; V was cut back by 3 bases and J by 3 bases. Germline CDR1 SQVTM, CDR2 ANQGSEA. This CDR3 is CSVERTGEDPDTEAFF. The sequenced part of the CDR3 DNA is TGCAGCGTTGAGCGGACAGGGGAAGACCCTGACACTGAA.

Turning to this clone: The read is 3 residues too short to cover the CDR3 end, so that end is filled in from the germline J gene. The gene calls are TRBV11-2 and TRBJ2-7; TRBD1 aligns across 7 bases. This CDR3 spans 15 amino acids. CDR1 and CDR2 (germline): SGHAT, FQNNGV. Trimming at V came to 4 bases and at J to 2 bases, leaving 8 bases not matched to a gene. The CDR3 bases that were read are TGTGCCAGCAGCTCGACAGGGTCTCCCCCCTACGAG. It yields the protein CASSSTGSPPYE. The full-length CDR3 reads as CASSSTGSPPYEQYF.

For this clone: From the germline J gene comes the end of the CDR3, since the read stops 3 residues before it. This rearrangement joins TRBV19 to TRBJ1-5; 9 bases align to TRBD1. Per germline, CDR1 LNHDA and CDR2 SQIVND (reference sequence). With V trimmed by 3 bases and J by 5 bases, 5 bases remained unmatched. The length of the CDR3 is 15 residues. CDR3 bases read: TGTGCCAGTAGTATTGGGACAGGGTTCCATCAGCCC. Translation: CASSIGTGFHQP. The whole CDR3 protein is CASSIGTGFHQPQHF.

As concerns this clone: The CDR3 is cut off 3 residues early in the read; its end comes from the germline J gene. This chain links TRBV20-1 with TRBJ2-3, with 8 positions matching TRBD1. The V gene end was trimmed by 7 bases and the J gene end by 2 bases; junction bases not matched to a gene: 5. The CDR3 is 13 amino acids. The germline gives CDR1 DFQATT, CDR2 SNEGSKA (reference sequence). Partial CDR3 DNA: TGCAGTGTGACAGGGGTATCCACAGATACG. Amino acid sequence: CSVTGVSTDT. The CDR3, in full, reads CSVTGVSTDTQYF.

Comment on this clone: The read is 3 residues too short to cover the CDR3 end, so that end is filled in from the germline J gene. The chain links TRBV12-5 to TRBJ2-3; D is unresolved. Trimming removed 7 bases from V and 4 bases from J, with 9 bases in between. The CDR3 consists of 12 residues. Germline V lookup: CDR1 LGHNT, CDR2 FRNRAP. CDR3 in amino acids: CASARSADTQYF. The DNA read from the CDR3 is TGTGCTAGTGCCAGAAGCGCAGATACG.

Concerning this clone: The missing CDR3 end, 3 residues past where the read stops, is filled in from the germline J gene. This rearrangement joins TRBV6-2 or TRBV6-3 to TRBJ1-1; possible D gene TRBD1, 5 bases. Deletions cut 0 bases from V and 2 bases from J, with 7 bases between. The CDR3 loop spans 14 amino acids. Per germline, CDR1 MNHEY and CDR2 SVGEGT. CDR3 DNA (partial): TGTGCCAGCAGTTACTCGGGGGGAAACACTGAA. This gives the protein CASSYSGGNTE. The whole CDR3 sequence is CASSYSGGNTEAFF.

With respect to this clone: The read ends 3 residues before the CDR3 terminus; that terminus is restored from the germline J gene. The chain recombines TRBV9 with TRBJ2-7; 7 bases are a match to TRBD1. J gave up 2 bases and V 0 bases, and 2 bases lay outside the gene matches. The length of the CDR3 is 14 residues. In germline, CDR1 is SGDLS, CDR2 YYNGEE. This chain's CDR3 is CASSVGQGAYEQYF. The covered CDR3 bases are TGTGCCAGCAGCGTAGGACAGGGAGCCTACGAG.

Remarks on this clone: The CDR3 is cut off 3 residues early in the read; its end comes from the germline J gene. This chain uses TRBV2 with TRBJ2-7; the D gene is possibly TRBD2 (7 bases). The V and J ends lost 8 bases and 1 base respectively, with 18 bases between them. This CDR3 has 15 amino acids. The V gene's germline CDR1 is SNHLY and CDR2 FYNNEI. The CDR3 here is CASFRGGADSYEQYF. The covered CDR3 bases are TGTGCCAGCTTTAGGGGGGGGGCGGATTCCTACGAG.

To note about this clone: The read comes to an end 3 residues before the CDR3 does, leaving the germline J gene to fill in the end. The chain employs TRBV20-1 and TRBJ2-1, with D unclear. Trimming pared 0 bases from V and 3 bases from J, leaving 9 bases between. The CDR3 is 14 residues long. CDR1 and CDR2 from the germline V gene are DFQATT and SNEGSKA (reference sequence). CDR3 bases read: TGCAGTGCTAGAGAGCGCGCTAGCTACAATGAG. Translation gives CSARERASYNE. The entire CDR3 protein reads CSARERASYNEQFF.

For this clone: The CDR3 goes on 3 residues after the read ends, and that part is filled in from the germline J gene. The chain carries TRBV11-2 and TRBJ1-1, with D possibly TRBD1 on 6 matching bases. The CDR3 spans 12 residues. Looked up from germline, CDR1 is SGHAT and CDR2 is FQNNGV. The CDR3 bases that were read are TGTGCCAGCAGCTTAGACAGGGGAGAG. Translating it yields CASSLDRGE. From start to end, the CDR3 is CASSLDRGEAFF.

The part of the CDR3 DNA that was read is TGCAGCGTTGAGGGCAGAAGCTCTGGAAACACC. This translates into CSVEGRSSGNT. The full CDR3 sequence reads CSVEGRSSGNTIYF. The chain uses TRBV29-1 and TRBJ1-3, with unresolved D. The read ends 3 residues before the CDR3 terminus; that terminus is restored from the germline J gene. The V and J ends lost 3 bases and 0 bases respectively, with 9 bases between them. The CDR3 is made up of 14 amino acids. Germline loops: CDR1 SQVTM, CDR2 ANQGSEA. Supplemented by reference TRBV29-1 and TRBJ1-3, the full variable domain reads SAVISQKPSRDICQRGTSLTIQCQVDSQVTMMFWYRQQPGQSLTLIATANQGSEATYESGFVIDKFPISRPNLTFSTLTVSNMSPEDSSIYLCSVEGRSSGNTIYFGEGSWLTVV.

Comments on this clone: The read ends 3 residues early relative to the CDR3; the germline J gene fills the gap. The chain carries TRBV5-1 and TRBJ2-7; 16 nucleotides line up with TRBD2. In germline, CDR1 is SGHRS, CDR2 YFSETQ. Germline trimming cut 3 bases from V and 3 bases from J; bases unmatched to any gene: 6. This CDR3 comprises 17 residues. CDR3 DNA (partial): TGCGCCAGCAGCTCCGGGACTAGCGGGGGGGCGGGCTACGAG. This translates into CASSSGTSGGAGYE. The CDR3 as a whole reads CASSSGTSGGAGYEQYF.

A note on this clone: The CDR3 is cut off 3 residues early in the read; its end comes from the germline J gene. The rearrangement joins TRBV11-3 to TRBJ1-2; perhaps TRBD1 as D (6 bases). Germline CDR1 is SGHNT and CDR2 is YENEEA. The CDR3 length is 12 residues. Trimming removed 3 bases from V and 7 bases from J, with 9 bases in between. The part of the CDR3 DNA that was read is TGTGCCAGCAGCTTGGGGGGGGCTGGC. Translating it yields CASSLGGAG. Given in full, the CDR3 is CASSLGGAGYTF.

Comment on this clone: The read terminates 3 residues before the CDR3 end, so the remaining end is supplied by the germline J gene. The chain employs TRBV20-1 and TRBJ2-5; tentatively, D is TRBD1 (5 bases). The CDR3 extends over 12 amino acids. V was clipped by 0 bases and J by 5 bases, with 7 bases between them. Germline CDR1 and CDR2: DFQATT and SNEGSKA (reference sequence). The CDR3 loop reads CSARDQGETQYF. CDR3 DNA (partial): TGCAGTGCTAGAGATCAGGGCGAGACC.

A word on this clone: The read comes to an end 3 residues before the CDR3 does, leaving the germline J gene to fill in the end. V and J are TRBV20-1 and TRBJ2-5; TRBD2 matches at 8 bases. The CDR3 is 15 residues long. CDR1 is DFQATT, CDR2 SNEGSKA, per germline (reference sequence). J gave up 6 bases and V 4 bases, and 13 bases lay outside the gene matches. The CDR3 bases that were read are TGCAGTGCTACGTCCGGGGGGGCCTCACCGAAGACC. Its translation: CSATSGGASPKT. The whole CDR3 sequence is CSATSGGASPKTQYF.

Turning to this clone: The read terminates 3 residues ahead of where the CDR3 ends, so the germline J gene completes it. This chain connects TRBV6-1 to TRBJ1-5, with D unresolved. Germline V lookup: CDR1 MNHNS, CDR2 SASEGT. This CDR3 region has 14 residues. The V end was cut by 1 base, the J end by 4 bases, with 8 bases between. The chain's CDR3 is CASSEGLGNQPQHF. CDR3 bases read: TGTGCCAGCAGTGAAGGGCTAGGAAATCAGCCC.